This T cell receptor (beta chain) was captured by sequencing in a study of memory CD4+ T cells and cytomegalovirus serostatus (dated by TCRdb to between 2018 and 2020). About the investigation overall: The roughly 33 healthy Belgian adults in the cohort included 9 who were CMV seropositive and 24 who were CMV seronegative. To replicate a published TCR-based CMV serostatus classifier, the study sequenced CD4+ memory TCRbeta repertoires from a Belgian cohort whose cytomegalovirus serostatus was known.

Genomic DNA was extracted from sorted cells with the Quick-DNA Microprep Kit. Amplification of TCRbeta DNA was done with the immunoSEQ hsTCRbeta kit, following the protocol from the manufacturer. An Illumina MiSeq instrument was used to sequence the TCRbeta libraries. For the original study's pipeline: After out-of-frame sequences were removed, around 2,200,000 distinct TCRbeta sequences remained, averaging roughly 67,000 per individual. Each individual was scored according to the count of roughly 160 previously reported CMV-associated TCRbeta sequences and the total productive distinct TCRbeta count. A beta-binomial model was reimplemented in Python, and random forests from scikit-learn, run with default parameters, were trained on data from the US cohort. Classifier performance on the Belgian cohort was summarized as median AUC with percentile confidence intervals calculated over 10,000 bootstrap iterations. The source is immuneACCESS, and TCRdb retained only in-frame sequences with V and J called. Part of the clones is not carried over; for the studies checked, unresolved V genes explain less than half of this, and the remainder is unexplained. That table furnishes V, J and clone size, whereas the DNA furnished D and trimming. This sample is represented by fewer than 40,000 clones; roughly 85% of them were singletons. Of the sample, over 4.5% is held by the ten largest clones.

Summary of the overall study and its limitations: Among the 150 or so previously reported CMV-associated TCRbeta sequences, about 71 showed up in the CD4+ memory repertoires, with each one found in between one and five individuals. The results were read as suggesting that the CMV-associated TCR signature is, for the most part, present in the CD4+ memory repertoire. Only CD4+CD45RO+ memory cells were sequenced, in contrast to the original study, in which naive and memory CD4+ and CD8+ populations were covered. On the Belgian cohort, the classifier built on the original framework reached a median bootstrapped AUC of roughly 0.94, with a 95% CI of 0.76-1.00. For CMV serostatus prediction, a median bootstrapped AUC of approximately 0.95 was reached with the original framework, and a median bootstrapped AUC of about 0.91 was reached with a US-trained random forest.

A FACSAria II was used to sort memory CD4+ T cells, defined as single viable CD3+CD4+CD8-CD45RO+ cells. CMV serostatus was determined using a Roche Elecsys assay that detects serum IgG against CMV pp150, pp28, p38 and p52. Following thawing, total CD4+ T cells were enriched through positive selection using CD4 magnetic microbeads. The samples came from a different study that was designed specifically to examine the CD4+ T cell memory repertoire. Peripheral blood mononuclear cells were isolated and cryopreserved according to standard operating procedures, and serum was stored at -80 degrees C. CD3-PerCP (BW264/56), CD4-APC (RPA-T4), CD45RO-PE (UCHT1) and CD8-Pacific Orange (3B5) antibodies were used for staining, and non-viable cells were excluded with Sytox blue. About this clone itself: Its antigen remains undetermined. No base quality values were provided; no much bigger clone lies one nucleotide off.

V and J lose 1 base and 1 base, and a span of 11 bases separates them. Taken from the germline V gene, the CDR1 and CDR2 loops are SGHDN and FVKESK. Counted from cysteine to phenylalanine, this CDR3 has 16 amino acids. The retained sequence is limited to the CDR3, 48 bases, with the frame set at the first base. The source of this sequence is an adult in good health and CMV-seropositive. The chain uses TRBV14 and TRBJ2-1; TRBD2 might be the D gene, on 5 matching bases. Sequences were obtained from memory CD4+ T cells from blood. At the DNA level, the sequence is TGTGCCAGCAGCCAAGGACGGGGTTGGTCCTACAATGAGCAGTTCTTC. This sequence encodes CASSQGRGWSYNEQFF.